This T cell receptor (beta chain) was sequenced for a study of tumor-infiltrating lymphocytes in oesophageal squamous cell carcinoma. TCRdb reanalysed the PCR reads using MiXCR and keeps one entry per CDR3 protein. The top ten clones hold about a quarter of a sample with 8,000 to 11,000 distinct CDR3 sequences, 55% to 75% of them seen once. This clonotype appeared a few times. Sample: esophageal tumor tissue. This TCR derives from a female donor with esophageal squamous cell carcinoma.

The CDR3 loop is CASSSLGPPVDTQYF. The CDR3 DNA reads as TGTGCCAGCAGCTCACTAGGGCCCCCGGTAGATACGCAGTATTTT. The genes are TRBV7-6 and TRBJ2-3; a possible D gene is TRBD2 (5 bases). From germline, CDR1 is SGHVS and CDR2 FNYEAQ. This CDR3 contains 15 residues. The V end was cut by 4 bases, the J end by 5 bases, with 16 bases between.